The 24 T cell receptor beta chains listed next were all sequenced from one sample in a study of graft-versus-host responses after intestinal transplantation. Profiling relied on immunoSEQ multiplex PCR, and the TCRdb table lists in-frame clones only, not all of them. Here the sample spans around 110,000 clones, just under 95% being singletons. No antigen has been assigned to these receptors. The input for sequencing was unstimulated CD8+ T cells sorted from spleen or lymph node cells, taken before transplant. The source of these receptors is a human donor who was the organ donor for an intestinal transplant.

The genes are TRBV5-1 and TRBJ2-1; possibly TRBD1 for D (7 bases). The germline V and J ends were trimmed by 1 base and 1 base, with 36 bases remaining between them. Per the germline V gene, CDR1 is SGHRS and CDR2 is YFSETQ. CDR3 size: 24 residues. In DNA, the CDR3 is TGCGCCAGCAGCTTGCATTCTATATCCAGGGGGACTCGCGATTTTAGTGGGTCCTACAATGAGCAGTTCTTC. Its protein product is CASSLHSISRGTRDFSGSYNEQFF.

The V call is TRBV11-2, the J call TRBJ2-3; either TRBD1 or TRBD2 may supply D (7 bases each). The CDR3 extends over 14 amino acids. V lost 5 bases to trimming and J lost 4 bases, with 13 bases between them. The germline V gene encodes CDR1 SGHAT and CDR2 FQNNGV. The CDR3 reads CASSPAGGADTQYF. The CDR3 bases are TGTGCCAGCAGCCCAGCAGGGGGGGCAGATACGCAGTATTTT.

The V call is TRBV2, the J call TRBJ2-7, with a possible D match to TRBD2 (6 bases). Germline V gene lookup returns CDR1 SNHLY and CDR2 FYNNEI. The V gene lost 4 bases and the J gene lost 4 bases, with 14 bases spanning the gap. The CDR3 length is 14 residues. The CDR3 reads CASSGRGRAYEQYF. The CDR3 nucleotides read TGTGCCAGCAGTGGGCGGGGCAGGGCTTACGAGCAGTACTTC.

The chain joins TRBV5-4 to TRBJ2-5; 15 bases fit TRBD2. Trimming cost V 0 bases and J 3 bases; bases outside gene matches: 12. Germline CDR1 is SGHNT and CDR2 is YYREEE (reference sequence). CDR3 length: 20 amino acids. The CDR3: CASSLVRTSGRATPKETQYF. The CDR3 coding sequence is TGTGCCAGCAGCTTGGTTCGGACTAGCGGGAGGGCAACCCCCAAAGAGACCCAGTACTTC.

The gene calls are TRBV9 and TRBJ2-1, with no clear D. This CDR3 contains 14 residues. The germline CDR1 and CDR2 sequences are SGDLS and YYNGEE. V was cut by 0 bases and J by 9 bases, with 13 bases left in between. In DNA, the CDR3 is TGTGCCAGCAGCGTAGCCTACTACTTATCTGAGCAGTTCTTC. Its protein is CASSVAYYLSEQFF.

This clone was counted between two and nine times. The chain combines TRBV10-3 with TRBJ2-1, with TRBD2 identical over 11 bases. Trimming took 6 bases from V and 10 from J; bases not matched to a gene: 17. The V gene's germline CDR1 is ENHRY and CDR2 SYGVKD. The CDR3 covers 17 residues. The CDR3 nucleotides read TGTGCCATCAGGGGTATAGCGGGAGGGCCCATCTCCGACGAGCAGTTCTTC. Amino acid sequence: CAIRGIAGGPISDEQFF.

J is TRBJ2-5 and V is TRBV7-2; D is undetermined. This CDR3 spans 17 amino acids. Trimming pared 5 bases from V and 2 bases from J, leaving 21 bases between. The germline CDR1 and CDR2 sequences are SGHTA and FQGNSA. The CDR3 DNA sequence: TGTGCCAGCAGCAAATGGGCCTGTATGGCTCCACAAGAGACCCAGTACTTC. Translated: CASSKWACMAPQETQYF. The full variable domain, in which reference TRBV7-2 and TRBJ2-5 provide the parts outside the CDR3, is GAGVSQSPSNKVTEKGKDVELRCDPISGHTALYWYRQSLGQGLEFLIYFQGNSAPDKSGLPSDRFSAERTGGSVSTLTIQRTQQEDSAVYLCASSKWACMAPQETQYFGPGTRLLVL.

Points on this clone: Other DNA sequences in the same sample also yield this CDR3. The V gene is TRBV30, the J gene TRBJ2-7; D is tentatively TRBD1 or TRBD2 (5 bases each). Trimming cost V 0 bases and J 4 bases, with 7 bases left between them. CDR1 and CDR2 (germline): GTSNPN, SVGIG (reference sequence). The CDR3 has 12 residues. The CDR3 bases are TGTGCCTGGAGTGTTGGGGGATACGAGCAGTACTTC. Amino acids: CAWSVGGYEQYF.

In this sample, this clone turned up once. The chain combines TRBV18 with TRBJ2-1; D is uncertain. The CDR3 has 15 residues. V lost 3 bases to trimming and J lost 2 bases, with 11 bases between them. Germline CDR1 is KGHSH and CDR2 is LQKENI. This CDR3 is CASSPGAVAYNEQFF. In DNA form, the CDR3 reads TGTGCCAGCTCACCCGGAGCCGTAGCCTACAATGAGCAGTTCTTC.

This clone came up a few times. V gene TRBV27 combines with J gene TRBJ2-2; the D gene is possibly TRBD2 (7 bases). The CDR3 sequence is 14 residues long. CDR1 and CDR2 from the germline V gene are MNHEY and SMNVEV (reference sequence). The germline V and J ends were trimmed by 2 bases and 5 bases, with 9 bases remaining between them. CDR3 sequence reads: CASSLGGATGELFF. For the CDR3, the DNA is TGTGCCAGCAGTTTAGGGGGGGCTACCGGGGAGCTGTTTTTT.

J is TRBJ1-1 and V is TRBV4-3, with a tentative D call TRBD1 (6 bases). CDR1 and CDR2 from the germline V gene are LGHNA and YSLEER. The CDR3 runs 13 residues. Trimming shortened V by 2 bases and J by 8 bases, and 12 bases separated the two germline ends. CDR3 region: CASSQWGASEAFF. DNA for the CDR3: TGCGCCAGCAGCCAATGGGGGGCGTCGGAAGCTTTCTTT.

The CDR3 is CASSIGDDSYEQYF. CDR3 nucleotides: TGCGCCAGCAGCATAGGAGATGACTCCTACGAGCAGTACTTC. This chain uses TRBV5-1 with TRBJ2-7; D unresolved. The CDR3 sequence is 14 residues long. The V gene lost 4 bases and the J gene lost 0 bases, with 11 bases spanning the gap. Germline-derived CDR1 and CDR2 are SGHRS and YFSETQ.

The V call is TRBV7-2, the J call TRBJ1-5; tentatively, D is TRBD1 (5 bases). Germline assignment: CDR1 SGHTA and CDR2 FQGNSA. The germline V and J ends were trimmed by 2 bases and 4 bases, with 12 bases remaining between them. This CDR3 is 15 amino acids long. CDR3 bases: TGTGCCAGCAGCTTAAGTACAGGCTTAAATCAGCCCCAGCATTTT. Protein sequence: CASSLSTGLNQPQHF.

CDR3: CASSTLAGGQYF. CDR3 DNA: TGTGCCAGCAGCACCCTAGCAGGGGGCCAGTACTTC. This chain uses TRBV7-8 with TRBJ2-5, with 7 bases fitting TRBD1. The CDR3 has 12 amino acids. Looked up from germline, CDR1 is SGHVS and CDR2 is FQNEAQ. J gave up 10 bases and V 5 bases, and 7 bases lay outside the gene matches.

The V gene is TRBV14, the J gene TRBJ2-7; tentatively, D is TRBD2 (6 bases). CDR3 length: 14 residues. V lost 3 bases, J lost 4 bases, and 13 bases lay in between. CDR1 SGHDN and CDR2 FVKESK come from the germline V gene. Here the CDR3 DNA reads TGTGCCAGCAGCCATTTCGGGGGAAGATACGAGCAGTACTTC. Amino acids: CASSHFGGRYEQYF.

The V gene is TRBV4-3, the J gene TRBJ1-5; the match to TRBD1 covers 11 bases. V trimming: 2 bases; J trimming: 5 bases; junction bases outside the gene matches: 2. Germline loops: CDR1 LGHNA, CDR2 YSLEER. The CDR3 length is 15 residues. The CDR3 bases are TGCGCCAGCAGCCAATGGACAGGGGGCGATCAGCCCCAGCATTTT. Translating it yields CASSQWTGGDQPQHF.

V gene TRBV9 combines with J gene TRBJ2-5; D unclear. The CDR3 sequence is 13 residues long. Trimming removed 3 bases at V and 5 bases at J, with 11 bases between. From germline, CDR1 is SGDLS and CDR2 YYNGEE. The CDR3 nucleotides read TGTGCCAGCAGCGAGGGCCTACATGAGACCCAGTACTTC. It encodes CASSEGLHETQYF.

The V call is TRBV11-2, the J call TRBJ1-4; no reliable D call. This CDR3 is 15 amino acids long. The germline V gene has CDR1 SGHAT and CDR2 FQNNGV. The germline V and J ends were trimmed by 1 base and 11 bases, with 17 bases remaining between them. The CDR3 loop is CASSLGVGPLRKLFF. The CDR3 DNA follows: TGTGCCAGCAGCTTAGGGGTGGGTCCCCTGCGGAAACTGTTTTTT.

V gene TRBV6-5 combines with J gene TRBJ2-3; D is undetermined. The germline V gene encodes CDR1 MNHEY and CDR2 SVGAGI. Trimming left V 0 bases short and J 4 bases short, with 11 bases between. The CDR3 has 15 residues. The CDR3 reads CASSYSGSSSDTQYF. As DNA, the CDR3 is TGTGCCAGCAGTTACTCGGGGTCGTCATCAGATACGCAGTATTTT.

The chain combines TRBV5-1 with TRBJ2-1, with TRBD2 matching over 7 bases. Per germline, CDR1 SGHRS and CDR2 YFSETQ. CDR3 length: 11 amino acids. V lost 8 bases to trimming and J lost 7 bases; unmatched junction nucleotides: 3. In DNA form, the CDR3 reads TGCGCCAGATCGCGGGAGAATGAGCAGTTCTTC. Translated, it gives CARSRENEQFF.

The V call is TRBV4-1, the J call TRBJ2-2; 11 bases line up with TRBD2. Losses at the gene ends were 2 bases for V and 4 bases for J; bases not matched to a gene: 6. CDR1 and CDR2 from the germline V gene are MGHRA and YSYEKL. The CDR3 is 17 residues long. The CDR3 loop reads CASSQPGLADFTGELFF. CDR3 DNA sequence: TGCGCCAGCAGCCAACCGGGACTAGCGGATTTCACCGGGGAGCTGTTTTTT.

The chain joins TRBV6-5 to TRBJ2-7, with 9 bases aligning to TRBD1. In germline, CDR1 is MNHEY, CDR2 SVGAGI. The V gene end was trimmed by 4 bases and the J gene end by 5 bases; junction bases not matched to a gene: 6. CDR3 length: 14 residues. CDR3 protein: CASSWGQGYHEQYF. CDR3 nucleotide sequence: TGTGCCAGCAGTTGGGGACAGGGATACCACGAGCAGTACTTC.

V is TRBV5-1 and J is TRBJ1-2; the match to TRBD1 covers 11 bases. After removal of 3 bases from V and 7 bases from J, the junction contained 5 bases not matched to a gene. CDR1 is SGHRS and CDR2 is YFSETQ in the germline V gene. This CDR3 contains 14 residues. CDR3 sequence: CASSWTGGAAGYTF. The CDR3 nucleotides are TGCGCCAGCAGCTGGACAGGGGGCGCGGCTGGCTACACCTTC.

The chain combines TRBV5-1 with TRBJ1-4, with no clear D. Trimming removed 5 bases from V and 0 bases from J, with 11 bases in between. The CDR3 contains 15 residues. CDR1 and CDR2 from the germline V gene are SGHRS and YFSETQ. CDR3: CASSWRDSTNEKLFF. In DNA, the CDR3 is TGCGCCAGCAGTTGGAGGGATTCAACTAATGAAAAACTGTTTTTT.